This T cell receptor (beta chain) derives from a study of CD4 T cells in relation to SARS-CoV-2 and coronaviruses. With regard to this clone: Its specificity is not known.

Overall study findings and caveats: Each donor contributed either pre-pandemic or post-infection samples, not both.

The CDR3 totals 14 residues. V was pared by 4 bases and J by 0 bases, with 10 bases between. Germline V gene sequence: CDR1 SGHNT, CDR2 YYREEE (reference sequence). Produced via immunoSEQ multiplex PCR; TCRdb's table is partial and in-frame only. Seen here are about 41,000 clones, approximately 86% observed once, and the top ten hold approximately 5%. Sequenced input: naive CD4+ T cells from PBMCs, cultured in vitro. Subset described: naive CD4+ T cells isolated by negative enrichment. The receptor's source is an adult with COVID-19. This chain connects TRBV5-4 to TRBJ2-5, with a possible D match to TRBD1 (6 bases). CDR3 DNA sequence: TGTGCCAGCAGCGCCGACAGGTACCAAGAGACCCAGTACTTC. Translated, it gives CASSADRYQETQYF.